This T cell receptor (beta chain) was documented in a study of blood T cell repertoires in COVID-19. Authors' processing steps: Amplification with reference gene primers provided the estimates of nucleated cell counts. Some clones are missing from TCRdb's copy, which holds only in-frame ones; the method was immunoSEQ multiplex PCR. That table furnishes V, J and clone size, whereas the DNA furnished D and trimming. The sample holds roughly 260,000 clones; about nine tenths are singletons and the top ten take about 11%. CDR1 SGHTA and CDR2 FQGNSA come from the germline V gene. Germline trimming cut 2 bases from V and 10 bases from J; bases unmatched to any gene: 10. The CDR3 runs 15 residues.

Specimen: peripheral blood. V gene TRBV7-2 combines with J gene TRBJ1-4, with 7 bases fitting TRBD1. The clonotype was recovered from a woman aged 30 to 39 with COVID-19, enrolled during active disease. CDR3 sequence reads: CASSLPSQGERKLFF. CDR3 bases: TGTGCCAGCAGCTTACCCTCCCAGGGGGAGAGAAAACTGTTTTTT.